This T cell receptor (beta chain) emerged from a study of response to subunit inactivated influenza vaccine. The sample holds a few counts of this clonotype. TCRdb processed the RT-PCR reads anew with MiXCR; each CDR3 protein has one entry. The sample includes 500,000 to 700,000 distinct CDR3 sequences, under 25% of them seen just once. The CDR3 sequence is 13 residues long. CDR1 GTSNPN and CDR2 SVGIG come from the germline V gene (reference sequence). The V and J ends lost 1 base and 1 base respectively, with 4 bases between them. Separately, the same data were catalogued under a study of T cells expressing NK-cell markers. From that report: TCR beta cDNA was made by 5'RACE template switching with UMIs. Out of eight donors sequenced, seven tested HCMV-seropositive and the remaining one seronegative.

The receptor was derived from a man aged 45-65 years who received an inactivated influenza vaccine. The chain employs TRBV30 and TRBJ2-2; D is ambiguous. Sequenced material: CD4+ T cells sorted from PBMCs, taken about 12 days after vaccination. CDR3 nucleotides: TGTGCCTGGAGTGGAATGAACACCGGGGAGCTGTTTTTT. Translation: CAWSGMNTGELFF.